This T cell receptor beta chain came from a study of PD-L1 blockade in urothelial cancer. Study-wide findings and caveats: When measured at 3 weeks, tumor-associated blood clones expanded more in durable-benefit patients.

Concerning this clone: What it binds is not known.

The V segment lost 6 bases and the J segment 7 bases; nucleotides outside the gene matches: 11. This CDR3 comprises 14 residues. Germline V gene data show CDR1 as SNHLY and CDR2 as FYNNEI. Data came from immunoSEQ multiplex PCR; TCRdb stores just in-frame clones and leaves some out. The sample holds 30,000 to 40,000 clones, around 82% seen once. As for time point: pretreatment peripheral blood. The rearrangement joins TRBV2 to TRBJ2-5; 7 nucleotides align to TRBD1. The sequence derives from a man aged 55 to 70 with urothelial cancer. The sample in question was PBMCs, obtained around atezolizumab (anti-PD-L1) treatment. In nucleotides, the CDR3 is TGTGCCAGCAGGCCCGAGGGGGCTCGGGGGACCCAGTACTTC. Translating gives CASRPEGARGTQYF.